This TCR beta chain was recorded in a study of blood T cell repertoires in COVID-19. V dropped 5 bases and J dropped 2 bases, with 7 bases sitting between them. This CDR3 is built from 13 residues. Per the germline V gene, CDR1 is MDHEN and CDR2 is SYDVKM. TCRdb keeps only in-frame clones here, not all; method: immunoSEQ multiplex PCR. The data contain roughly 28,000 clones, about 88% of them seen just once; the ten biggest clones take up roughly 7.7%. The sequenced sample consisted of peripheral blood. This clonotype was sampled from a woman in her 50s with active COVID-19. This sequence joins TRBV28 and TRBJ1-3; perhaps TRBD1 as D (5 bases). CDR3 sequence: CASSARAGNTIYF. CDR3 sequence (DNA): TGTGCCAGCAGTGCCAGGGCTGGAAACACCATATATTTT.